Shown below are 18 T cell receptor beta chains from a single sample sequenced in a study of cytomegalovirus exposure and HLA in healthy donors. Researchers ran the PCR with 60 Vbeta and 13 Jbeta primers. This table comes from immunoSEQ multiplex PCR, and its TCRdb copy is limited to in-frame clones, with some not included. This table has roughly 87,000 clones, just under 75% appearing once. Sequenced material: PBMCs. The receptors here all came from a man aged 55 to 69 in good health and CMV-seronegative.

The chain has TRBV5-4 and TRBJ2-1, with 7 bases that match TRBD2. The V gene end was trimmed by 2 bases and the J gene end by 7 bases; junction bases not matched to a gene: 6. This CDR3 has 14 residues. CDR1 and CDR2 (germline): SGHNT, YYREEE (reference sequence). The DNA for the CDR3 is TGTGCCAGCAGCTTATCGGCGGGGGTGAATGAGCAGTTCTTC. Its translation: CASSLSAGVNEQFF.

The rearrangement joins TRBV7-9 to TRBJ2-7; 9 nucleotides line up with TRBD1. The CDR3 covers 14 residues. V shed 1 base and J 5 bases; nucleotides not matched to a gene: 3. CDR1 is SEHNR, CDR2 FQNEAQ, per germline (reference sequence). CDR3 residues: CASSLGTGAHEQYF. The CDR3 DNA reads TGTGCCAGCAGCTTAGGGACAGGGGCCCACGAGCAGTACTTC.

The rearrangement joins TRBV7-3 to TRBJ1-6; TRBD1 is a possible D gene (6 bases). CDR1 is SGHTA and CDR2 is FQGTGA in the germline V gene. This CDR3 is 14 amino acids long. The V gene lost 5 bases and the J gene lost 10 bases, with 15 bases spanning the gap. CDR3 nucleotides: TGTGCCAGCAGCCCGGGGGGGGCTCAATCACCCCTCCACTTT. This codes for CASSPGGAQSPLHF.

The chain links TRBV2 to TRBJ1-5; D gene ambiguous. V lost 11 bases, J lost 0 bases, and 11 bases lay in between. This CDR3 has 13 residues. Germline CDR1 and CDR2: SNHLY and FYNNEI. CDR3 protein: CASVRDSNQPQHF. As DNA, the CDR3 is TGTGCCTCCGTTCGAGATAGCAATCAGCCCCAGCATTTT.

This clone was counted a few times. The CDR3 sequence is CASSEQELGPLSYEQYF. CDR3 coding DNA: TGTGCCAGCAGTGAACAGGAACTGGGGCCACTCAGCTACGAGCAGTACTTC. The chain links TRBV6-1 to TRBJ2-7, with D possibly TRBD1 on 5 matching bases. Trimming took 2 bases from V and 3 from J, leaving 20 bases between them. From germline, CDR1 is MNHNS and CDR2 SASEGT. This CDR3 spans 17 amino acids.

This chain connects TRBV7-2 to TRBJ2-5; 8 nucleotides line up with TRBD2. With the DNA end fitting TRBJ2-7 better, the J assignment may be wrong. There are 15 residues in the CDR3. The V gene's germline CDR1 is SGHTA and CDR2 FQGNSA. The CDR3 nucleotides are TGTGCCAGCAGCCTCCGGGCGGGGGGTACCTACGAGCAGTACTTC. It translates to CASSLRAGGTYEQYF.

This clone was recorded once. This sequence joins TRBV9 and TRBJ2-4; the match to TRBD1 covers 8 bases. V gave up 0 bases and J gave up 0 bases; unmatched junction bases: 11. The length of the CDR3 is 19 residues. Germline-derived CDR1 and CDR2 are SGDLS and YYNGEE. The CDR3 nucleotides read TGTGCCAGCAGCGTAGACACAGGGGGAGCGGAGGTAGCCAAAAACATTCAGTACTTC. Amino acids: CASSVDTGGAEVAKNIQYF.

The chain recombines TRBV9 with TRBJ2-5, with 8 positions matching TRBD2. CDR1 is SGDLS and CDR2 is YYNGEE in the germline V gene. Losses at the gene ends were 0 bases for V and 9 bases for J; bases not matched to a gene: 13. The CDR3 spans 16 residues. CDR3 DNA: TGTGCCAGCAGCGTAGTGGGGACTAGTCCATCTTGGGCCCAGTACTTC. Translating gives CASSVVGTSPSWAQYF.

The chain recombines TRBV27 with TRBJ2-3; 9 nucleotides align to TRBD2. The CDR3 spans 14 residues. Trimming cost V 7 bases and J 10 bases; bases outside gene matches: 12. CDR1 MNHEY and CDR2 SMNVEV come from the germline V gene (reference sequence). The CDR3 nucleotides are TGTGCCAGCACCCCACAAGCTAGCGGGGTATCGCAGTATTTT. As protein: CASTPQASGVSQYF.

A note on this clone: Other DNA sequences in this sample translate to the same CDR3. The CDR3 loop is CASSDSSGGANEQFF. The CDR3 DNA is TGTGCCAGCAGTGACTCGAGCGGGGGGGCAAATGAGCAGTTCTTC. This chain uses TRBV6-4 with TRBJ2-1; 10 positions match TRBD2. The germline V gene has CDR1 MRHNA and CDR2 SNTAGT. Germline trimming cut 0 bases from V and 7 bases from J; bases unmatched to any gene: 3. This CDR3 comprises 15 residues.

The CDR3 bases are TGTGCCAGCAGGGCCGGGACAGGGCCCGATCCTAGCACAGATACGCAGTATTTT. This codes for CASRAGTGPDPSTDTQYF. The chain carries TRBV7-6 and TRBJ2-3; 9 bases are shared with TRBD1. Germline CDR1 reads SGHVS; CDR2 reads FNYEAQ. The CDR3 is 18 amino acids. The V gene end was trimmed by 6 bases and the J gene end by 0 bases; junction bases not matched to a gene: 13.

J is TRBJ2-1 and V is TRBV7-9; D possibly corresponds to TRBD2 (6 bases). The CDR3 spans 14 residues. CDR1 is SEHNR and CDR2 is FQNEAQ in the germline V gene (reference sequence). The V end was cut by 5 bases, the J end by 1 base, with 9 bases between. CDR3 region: CASSQSGSYNEQFF. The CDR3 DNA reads TGTGCCAGCAGCCAGAGCGGGTCCTACAATGAGCAGTTCTTC.

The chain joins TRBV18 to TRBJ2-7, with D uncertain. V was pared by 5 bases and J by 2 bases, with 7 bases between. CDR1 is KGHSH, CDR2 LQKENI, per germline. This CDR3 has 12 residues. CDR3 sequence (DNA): TGTGCCAGCTCAACTGTCACCTACGAGCAGTACTTC. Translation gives CASSTVTYEQYF.

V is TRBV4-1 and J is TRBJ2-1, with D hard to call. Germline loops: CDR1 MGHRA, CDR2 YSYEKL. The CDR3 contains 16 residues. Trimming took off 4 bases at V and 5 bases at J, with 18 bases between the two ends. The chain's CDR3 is CASSRPGGSLNNEQFF. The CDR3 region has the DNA TGCGCCAGCAGCCGCCCCGGCGGTTCACTCAACAATGAGCAGTTCTTC.

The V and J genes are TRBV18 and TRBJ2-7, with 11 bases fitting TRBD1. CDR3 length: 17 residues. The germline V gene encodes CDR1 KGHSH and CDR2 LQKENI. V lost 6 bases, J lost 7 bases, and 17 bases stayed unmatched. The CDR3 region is CASSPSGRTGGAGEQYF. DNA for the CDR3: TGTGCCAGCTCCCCCTCCGGCAGGACAGGGGGCGCGGGGGAGCAGTACTTC.

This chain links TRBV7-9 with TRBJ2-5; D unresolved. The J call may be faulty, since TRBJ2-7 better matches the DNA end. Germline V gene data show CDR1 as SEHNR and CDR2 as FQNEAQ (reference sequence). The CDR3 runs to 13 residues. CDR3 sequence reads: CASSLVSSYEQYF. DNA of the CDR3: TGTGCCAGCAGCCTTGTTAGCTCCTACGAGCAGTACTTC.

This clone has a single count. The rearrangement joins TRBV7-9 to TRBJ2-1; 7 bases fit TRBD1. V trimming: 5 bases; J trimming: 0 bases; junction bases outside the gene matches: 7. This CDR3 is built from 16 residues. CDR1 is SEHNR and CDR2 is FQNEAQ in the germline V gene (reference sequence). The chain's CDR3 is CASSPGTATSYNEQFF. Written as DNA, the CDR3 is TGTGCCAGCAGCCCAGGGACAGCGACCTCCTACAATGAGCAGTTCTTC.

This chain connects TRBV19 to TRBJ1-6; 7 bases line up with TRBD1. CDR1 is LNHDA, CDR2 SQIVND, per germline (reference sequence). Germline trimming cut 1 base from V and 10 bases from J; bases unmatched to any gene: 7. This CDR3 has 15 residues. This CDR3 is CASSIVQGPGSPLHF. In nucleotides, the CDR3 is TGTGCCAGTAGTATAGTACAGGGGCCTGGGTCACCCCTCCACTTT. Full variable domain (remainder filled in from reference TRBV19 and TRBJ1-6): DGGITQSPKYLFRKEGQNVTLSCEQNLNHDAMYWYRQDPGQGLRLIYYSQIVNDFQKGDIAEGYSVSREKKESFPLTVTSAQKNPTAFYLCASSIVQGPGSPLHFGNGTRLTVT.